This T cell receptor beta chain was identified during a study of cytotoxic CD8 clonotypes in ibrutinib-treated CLL (dated by TCRdb to about 2021). At the level of the whole study: The cohort had 11 relapsed/refractory and some 15 treatment-naive patients; some 17 were IGHV unmutated. Partial responses were observed in about 24 patients and complete responses in 2; after a median follow-up of 68 months, remission was maintained in around 14 patients and progression was observed in some twelve. Samples at response were collected after a median of about 13 months of treatment, with a range of about 6 to 40 months. On average, each sample had hundreds of thousands of productive templates and tens of thousands of productive rearrangements. Longitudinal samples were obtainable from about 30% of the roughly 90 participants in the trial. Cryopreserved peripheral blood mononuclear cells were obtained prior to treatment, at the time of response, and at either disease progression or sustained remission. Every sample from remission and from progressive disease was obtained while the patients were still on ibrutinib. Results the study describes overall, beyond this receptor: At ibrutinib response clonality went up, during sustained remission it held steady, and at progression it dropped back toward baseline. Baseline clonality exceeded that of age-matched healthy donors and correlated strongly with circulating CD8+ T-cell counts. Lymph node repertoires were not examined, and the timing of sampling was not matched between patients in sustained remission and those whose disease progressed. Public clonotypes were rare and either contracted or stayed stable during treatment, and the rise in clonality at ibrutinib response reflected the expansion of private clonotypes.

Each clonotype received, on average, about 10x coverage in deep resolution sequencing performed on a MiSeq, where the target depth lay between 1 in 1 million and 1 in 200,000 T cells. The immunoSEQ hsTCRB Kit was used to generate the TCR beta libraries. In the authors' own workflow: The data were analyzed with ImmunoSEQ Analyzer and ImmunoSEQ Data Assistant, and V, D and J gene assignments followed IMGT definitions. Clonality, with values ranging from 0 to 1, was calculated as one minus the normalized Shannon entropy of productive rearrangement frequencies. Only overrepresented clonotypes making up at least 0.05% of each patient's repertoire were included in the public clonotype analysis. About 13 age-matched healthy donor repertoires from immuneACCESS were used as controls for clonality. The clones in this table, taken by TCRdb from immuneACCESS, are in-frame only. Not every clone is retained; where verified, under half of the shortfall comes from an unresolved V gene, and the cause of the rest is unknown. Clone size and the V and J calls come from that table; the DNA yielded D and trimming. The table for this sample lists about 140,000 clones; around 80% of them were counted only once. The ten largest clones capture about 7.4% of the sample.

Based on the germline V gene, the CDR1 and CDR2 sequences are MNHEY and SVGAGI. The junction shows trimming of 4 bases on V and 6 bases on J, and the gene matches do not reach 5 bases of it. Including cysteine and phenylalanine, the CDR3 has 13 amino acids. The read is trimmed to its CDR3 DNA, 39 bases read in frame from base 1. For TCR beta library preparation, roughly 2 micrograms of genomic DNA were extracted from the cryopreserved PBMCs. Longitudinal blood samples from CLL patients on ibrutinib monotherapy underwent high-throughput TCR beta sequencing. Patients were enrolled in a phase 2 open-label single-center ibrutinib monotherapy trial. A word on this clone: No cognate antigen has been identified for it. Base-call qualities are not available, and no considerably larger clone is one nucleotide away.

The sample consisted of PBMCs, taken after 36 months of ibrutinib treatment. Recombination joined TRBV6-5 with TRBJ1-2; 7 middle bases align to TRBD1. This receptor was obtained from a human donor with chronic lymphocytic leukemia. The CDR3 protein is CASSSRGQDGYTF. The sequenced DNA: TGTGCCAGCAGTTCTAGGGGGCAGGATGGCTACACCTTC.